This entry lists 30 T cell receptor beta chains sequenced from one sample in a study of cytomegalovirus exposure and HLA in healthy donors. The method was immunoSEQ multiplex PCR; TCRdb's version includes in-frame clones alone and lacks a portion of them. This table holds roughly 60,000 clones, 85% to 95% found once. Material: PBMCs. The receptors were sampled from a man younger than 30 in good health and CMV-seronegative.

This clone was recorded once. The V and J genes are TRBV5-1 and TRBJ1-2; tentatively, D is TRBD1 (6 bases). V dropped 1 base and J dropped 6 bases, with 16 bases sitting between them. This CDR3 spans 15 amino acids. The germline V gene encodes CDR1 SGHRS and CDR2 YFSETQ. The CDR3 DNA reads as TGCGCCAGCAGCTTGCTCGTCGGGGGGCGAGATGGCTACACCTTC. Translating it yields CASSLLVGGRDGYTF.

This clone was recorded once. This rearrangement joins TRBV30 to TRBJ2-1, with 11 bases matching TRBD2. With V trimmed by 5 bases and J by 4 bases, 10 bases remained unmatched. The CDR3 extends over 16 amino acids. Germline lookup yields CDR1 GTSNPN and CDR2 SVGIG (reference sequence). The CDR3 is CAWGASGTSGYNEQFF. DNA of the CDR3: TGTGCCTGGGGAGCCTCCGGGACTAGCGGTTACAATGAGCAGTTCTTC.

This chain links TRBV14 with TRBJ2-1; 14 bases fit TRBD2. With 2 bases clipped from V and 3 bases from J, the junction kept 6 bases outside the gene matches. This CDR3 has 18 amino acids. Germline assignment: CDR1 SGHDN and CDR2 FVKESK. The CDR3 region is CASSQPGLAGDYYNEQFF. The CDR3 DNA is TGTGCCAGCAGCCAACCGGGACTAGCGGGAGATTACTACAATGAGCAGTTCTTC.

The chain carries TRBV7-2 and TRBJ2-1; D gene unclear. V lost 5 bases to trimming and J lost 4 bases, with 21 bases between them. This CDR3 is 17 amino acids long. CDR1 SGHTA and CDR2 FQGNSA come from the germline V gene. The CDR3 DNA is TGTGCCAGCAGCCCGCCATCTGGAGCACCGGGTTACAATGAGCAGTTCTTC. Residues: CASSPPSGAPGYNEQFF. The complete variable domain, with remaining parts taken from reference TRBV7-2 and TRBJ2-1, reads GAGVSQSPSNKVTEKGKDVELRCDPISGHTALYWYRQSLGQGLEFLIYFQGNSAPDKSGLPSDRFSAERTGGSVSTLTIQRTQQEDSAVYLCASSPPSGAPGYNEQFFGPGTRLTVL.

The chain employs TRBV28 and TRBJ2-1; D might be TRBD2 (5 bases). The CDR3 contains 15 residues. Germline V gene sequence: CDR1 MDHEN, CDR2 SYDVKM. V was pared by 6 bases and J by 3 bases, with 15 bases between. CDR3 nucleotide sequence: TGTGCCAGCAGACAGCGCCGGACTTTCTACAATGAGCAGTTCTTC. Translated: CASRQRRTFYNEQFF.

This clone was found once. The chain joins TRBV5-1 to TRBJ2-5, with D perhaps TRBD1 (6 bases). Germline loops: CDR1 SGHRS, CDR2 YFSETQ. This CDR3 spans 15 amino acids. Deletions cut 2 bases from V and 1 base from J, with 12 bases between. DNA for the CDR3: TGCGCCAGCAGCTTACAGGGTGGGATCCAAGAGACCCAGTACTTC. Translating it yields CASSLQGGIQETQYF. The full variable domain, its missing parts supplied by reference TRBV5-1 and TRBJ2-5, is KAGVTQTPRYLIKTRGQQVTLSCSPISGHRSVSWYQQTPGQGLQFLFEYFSETQRNKGNFPGRFSGRQFSNSRSEMNVSTLELGDSALYLCASSLQGGIQETQYFGPGTRLLVL.

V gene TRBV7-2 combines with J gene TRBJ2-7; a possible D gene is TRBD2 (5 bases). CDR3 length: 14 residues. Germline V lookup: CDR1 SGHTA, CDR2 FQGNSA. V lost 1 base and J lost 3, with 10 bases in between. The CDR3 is CASSLELDFYEQYF. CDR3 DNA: TGTGCCAGCAGCTTAGAACTAGATTTCTACGAGCAGTACTTC.

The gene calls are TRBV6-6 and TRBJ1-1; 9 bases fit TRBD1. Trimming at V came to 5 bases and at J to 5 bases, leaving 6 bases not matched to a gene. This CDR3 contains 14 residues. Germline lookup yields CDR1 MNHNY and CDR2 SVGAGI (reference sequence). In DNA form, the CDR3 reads TGTGCCAGCAGTGACCGACAGGGGGGGACTGAAGCTTTCTTT. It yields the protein CASSDRQGGTEAFF.

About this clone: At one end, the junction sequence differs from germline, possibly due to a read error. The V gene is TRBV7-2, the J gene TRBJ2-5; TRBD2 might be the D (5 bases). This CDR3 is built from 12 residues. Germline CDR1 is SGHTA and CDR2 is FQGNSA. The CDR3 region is CASSLALETQYF. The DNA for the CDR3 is TGTGCCAGCAGCCTAGCCCTGGAGACCCAGTACTTC.

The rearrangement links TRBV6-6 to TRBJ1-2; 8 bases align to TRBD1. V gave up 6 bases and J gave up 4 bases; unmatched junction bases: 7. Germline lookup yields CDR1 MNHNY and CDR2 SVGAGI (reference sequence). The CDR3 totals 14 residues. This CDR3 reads CASSPGQGSYGYTF. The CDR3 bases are TGTGCCAGCAGCCCCGGACAGGGTTCCTATGGCTACACCTTC.

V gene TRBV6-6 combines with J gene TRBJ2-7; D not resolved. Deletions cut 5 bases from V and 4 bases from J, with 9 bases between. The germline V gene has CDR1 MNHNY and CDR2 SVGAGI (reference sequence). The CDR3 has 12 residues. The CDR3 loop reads CASSDLRYEQYF. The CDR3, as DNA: TGTGCCAGCAGTGATCTGCGGTACGAGCAGTACTTC.

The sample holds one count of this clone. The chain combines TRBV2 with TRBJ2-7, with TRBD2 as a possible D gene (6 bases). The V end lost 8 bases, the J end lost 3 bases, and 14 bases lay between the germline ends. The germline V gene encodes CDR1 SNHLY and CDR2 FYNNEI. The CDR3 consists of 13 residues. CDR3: CASAGTAFYEQYF. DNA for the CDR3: TGTGCCAGCGCCGGGACTGCCTTCTACGAGCAGTACTTC.

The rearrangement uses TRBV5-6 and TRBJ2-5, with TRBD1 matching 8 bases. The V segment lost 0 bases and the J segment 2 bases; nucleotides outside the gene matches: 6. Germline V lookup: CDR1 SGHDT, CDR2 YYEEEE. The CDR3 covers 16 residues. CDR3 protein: CASSLAGRQGQETQYF. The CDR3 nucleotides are TGTGCCAGCAGCTTGGCCGGGAGACAGGGGCAAGAGACCCAGTACTTC.

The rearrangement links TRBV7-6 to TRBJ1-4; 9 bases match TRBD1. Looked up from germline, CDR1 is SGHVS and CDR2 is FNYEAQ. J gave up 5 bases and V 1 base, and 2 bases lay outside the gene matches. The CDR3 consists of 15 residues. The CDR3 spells CASSLGDRANEKLFF. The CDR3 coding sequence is TGTGCCAGCAGCTTAGGGGACAGGGCAAATGAAAAACTGTTTTTT. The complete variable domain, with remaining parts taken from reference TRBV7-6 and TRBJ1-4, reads GAGVSQSPRYKVTKRGQDVALRCDPISGHVSLYWYRQALGQGPEFLTYFNYEAQQDKSGLPNDRFSAERPEGSISTLTIQRTEQRDSAMYRCASSLGDRANEKLFFGSGTQLSVL.

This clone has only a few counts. Written as DNA, the CDR3 is TGTGCCAGTCAAGCGGGAGGCTACAATGAGCAGTTCTTC. Translating gives CASQAGGYNEQFF. The J gene is TRBJ2-1, the V gene TRBV5-4; 9 nucleotides agree with TRBD2. Unmatched junction bases numbered 3, after V lost 8 bases and J lost 3 bases. The CDR3 runs 13 residues. CDR1 SGHNT and CDR2 YYREEE come from the germline V gene (reference sequence).

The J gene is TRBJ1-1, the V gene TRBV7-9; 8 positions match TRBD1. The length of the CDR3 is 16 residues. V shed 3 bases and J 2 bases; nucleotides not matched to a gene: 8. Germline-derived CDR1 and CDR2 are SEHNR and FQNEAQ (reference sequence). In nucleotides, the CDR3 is TGTGCCAGCAGCTTTAGGACAGGGAGGAAAAACACTGAAGCTTTCTTT. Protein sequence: CASSFRTGRKNTEAFF.

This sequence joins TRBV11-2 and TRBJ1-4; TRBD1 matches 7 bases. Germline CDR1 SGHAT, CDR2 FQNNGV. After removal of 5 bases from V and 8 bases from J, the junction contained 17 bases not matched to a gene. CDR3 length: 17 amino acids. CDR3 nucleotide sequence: TGTGCCAGCAGCCACCAGGGCAGTGACAGGGACGCGGAAAAACTGTTTTTT. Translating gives CASSHQGSDRDAEKLFF.

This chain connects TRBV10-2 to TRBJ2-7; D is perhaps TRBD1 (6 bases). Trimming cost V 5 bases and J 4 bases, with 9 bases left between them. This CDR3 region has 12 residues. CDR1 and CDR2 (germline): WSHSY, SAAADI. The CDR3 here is CASSRGTYEQYF. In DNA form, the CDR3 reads TGCGCCAGCAGTCGAGGGACATACGAGCAGTACTTC.

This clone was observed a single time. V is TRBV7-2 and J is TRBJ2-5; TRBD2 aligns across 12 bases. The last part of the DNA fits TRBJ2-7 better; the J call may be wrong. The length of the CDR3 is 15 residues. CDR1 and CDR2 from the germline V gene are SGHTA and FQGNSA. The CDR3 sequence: CASSFGTSGFYEQYF. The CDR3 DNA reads TGTGCCAGCAGCTTCGGGACTAGCGGGTTCTACGAGCAGTACTTC.

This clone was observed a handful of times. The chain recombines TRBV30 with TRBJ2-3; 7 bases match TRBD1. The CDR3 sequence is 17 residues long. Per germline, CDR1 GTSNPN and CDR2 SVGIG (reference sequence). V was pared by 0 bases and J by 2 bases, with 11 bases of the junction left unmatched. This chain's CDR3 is CAWSVLPPGTATDTQYF. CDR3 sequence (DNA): TGTGCCTGGAGTGTACTCCCCCCCGGGACAGCCACAGATACGCAGTATTTT.

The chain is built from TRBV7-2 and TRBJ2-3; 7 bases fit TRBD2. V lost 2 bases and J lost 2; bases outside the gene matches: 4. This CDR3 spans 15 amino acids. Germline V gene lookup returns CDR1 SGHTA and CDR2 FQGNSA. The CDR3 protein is CASSLTSAFTDTQYF. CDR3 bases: TGTGCCAGCAGCTTAACTAGCGCCTTCACAGATACGCAGTATTTT.

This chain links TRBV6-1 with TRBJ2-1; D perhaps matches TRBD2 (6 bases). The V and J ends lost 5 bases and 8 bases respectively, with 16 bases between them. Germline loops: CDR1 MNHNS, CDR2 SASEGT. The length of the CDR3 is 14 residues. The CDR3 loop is CASSRRGGPDEQFF. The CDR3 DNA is TGTGCCAGCAGTCGGAGGGGCGGTCCGGATGAGCAGTTCTTC.

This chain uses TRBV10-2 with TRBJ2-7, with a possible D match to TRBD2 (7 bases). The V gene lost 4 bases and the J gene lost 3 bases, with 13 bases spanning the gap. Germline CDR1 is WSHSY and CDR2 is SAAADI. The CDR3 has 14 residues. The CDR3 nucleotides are TGCGCCAGCAGTGGGGGAGGGGGGATCTACGAGCAGTACTTC. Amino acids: CASSGGGGIYEQYF.

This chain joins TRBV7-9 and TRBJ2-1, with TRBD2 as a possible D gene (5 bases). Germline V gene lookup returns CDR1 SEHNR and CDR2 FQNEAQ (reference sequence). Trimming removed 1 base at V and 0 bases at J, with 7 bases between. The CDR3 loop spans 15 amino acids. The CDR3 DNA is TGTGCCAGCAGCTTAGTGGGGAGCTCCTACAATGAGCAGTTCTTC. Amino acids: CASSLVGSSYNEQFF.

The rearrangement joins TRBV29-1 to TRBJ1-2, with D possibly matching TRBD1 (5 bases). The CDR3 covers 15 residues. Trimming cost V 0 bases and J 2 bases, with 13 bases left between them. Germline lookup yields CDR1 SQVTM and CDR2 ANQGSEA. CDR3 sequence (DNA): TGCAGCGTTGAAGATCGTAAGGGGTCAAACTATGGCTACACCTTC. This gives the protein CSVEDRKGSNYGYTF.

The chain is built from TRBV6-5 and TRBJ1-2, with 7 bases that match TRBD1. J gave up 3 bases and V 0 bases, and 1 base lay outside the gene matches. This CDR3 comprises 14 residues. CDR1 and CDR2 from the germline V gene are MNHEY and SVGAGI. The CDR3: CASSYSTGDYGYTF. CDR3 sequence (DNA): TGTGCCAGCAGTTACTCAACAGGGGACTATGGCTACACCTTC.

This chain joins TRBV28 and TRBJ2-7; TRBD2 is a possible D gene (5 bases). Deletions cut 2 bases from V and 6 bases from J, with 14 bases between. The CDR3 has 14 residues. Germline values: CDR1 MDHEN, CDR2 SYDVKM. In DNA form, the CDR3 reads TGTGCCAGCAGTTTAGGAGCTAGCCTCGCCGAGCAGTACTTC. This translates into CASSLGASLAEQYF.

In nucleotides, the CDR3 is TGTGCCTGGACCCCGTTAGGGATATGGGACAGGAGTACCGGGGAGCTGTTTTTT. Protein product: CAWTPLGIWDRSTGELFF. J is TRBJ2-2 and V is TRBV30; 8 bases align to TRBD1. CDR1 is GTSNPN, CDR2 SVGIG, per germline (reference sequence). With 4 bases clipped from V and 5 bases from J, the junction kept 18 bases outside the gene matches. This CDR3 is 18 amino acids long.

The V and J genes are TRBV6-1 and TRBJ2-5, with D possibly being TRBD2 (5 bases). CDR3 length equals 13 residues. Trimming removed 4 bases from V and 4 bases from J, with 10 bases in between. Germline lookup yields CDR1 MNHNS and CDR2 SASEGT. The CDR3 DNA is TGTGCCAGCAGTGGAGGGATGGTAGAGACCCAGTACTTC. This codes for CASSGGMVETQYF.

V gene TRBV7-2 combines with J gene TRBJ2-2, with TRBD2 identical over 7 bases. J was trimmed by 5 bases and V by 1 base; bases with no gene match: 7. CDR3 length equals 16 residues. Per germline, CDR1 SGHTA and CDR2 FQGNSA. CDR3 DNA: TGTGCCAGCAGCTTAGAAGGGGCGGGAGTGACCGGGGAGCTGTTTTTT. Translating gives CASSLEGAGVTGELFF.